These T cell receptor beta chains were read from a single sample in a study of blood T cell repertoires in COVID-19. This table comes from immunoSEQ multiplex PCR, and its TCRdb copy is limited to in-frame clones, with some not included. The data contain approximately 300,000 clones, under 90% of them seen just once; the ten biggest clones take up more than 9%. The sample comprised PBMCs or T cells enriched from blood (not recorded which). The receptors were gathered from a woman aged 18-29 years who had recovered from COVID-19. CDR3s include the opening cysteine and the closing phenylalanine or tryptophan. The order of the fields is D gene, clone size, J gene, V gene, CDR3 DNA, CDR3 protein. The D gene is left open where the match is weak. Only some rows state a clone size, as once, few, many or a class for expanded clones.

TRBD2 . TRBJ2-1 TRBV4-2 TGTGCCAGCAGCCAAGATGCTAGCGGGGCGTACAATGAGCAGTTCTTC CASSQDASGAYNEQFF
. . TRBJ1-1 TRBV11-2 TGTGCCAGCAGCTTAATCCGCGGGGCCACTGAAGCTTTCTTT CASSLIRGATEAFF
TRBD1 . TRBJ1-2 TRBV28 TGTGCCAGCAGTCCGACAGGGGGCGCTAGCTATGGCTACACCTTC CASSPTGGASYGYTF
. . TRBJ1-5 TRBV6-6 TGTGCCAGCAGTTACATGACGGGGAGGGACCAGCCCCAGCATTTT CASSYMTGRDQPQHF
TRBD1 . TRBJ2-5 TRBV5-1 TGCGCCAGCAGCTACCTCAGACAGGGGGCGCGGGAGACCCAGTACTTC CASSYLRQGARETQYF
TRBD2 . TRBJ2-5 TRBV5-1 TGCGCCAGCAGCTTGGAGGGGAGCGGGAGGGAGACCCAGTACTTC CASSLEGSGRETQYF
TRBD2 . TRBJ2-7 TRBV7-9 TGTGCCAGCAGCTTAGTTAGCGGGGGCGAGCAGTACTTC CASSLVSGGEQYF
. . TRBJ1-1 TRBV20-1 TGCAGTGCTAGTAGACAAAACACTGAAGCTTTCTTT CSASRQNTEAFF
TRBD1 . TRBJ2-2 TRBV5-1 TGCGCCAGCAGCCTGACAGGGAACGCGAACACCGGGGAGCTGTTTTTT CASSLTGNANTGELFF
TRBD1 . TRBJ1-5 TRBV19 TGTGCCAGTAGTCAGACAGGGCTGGGCAATCAGCCCCAGCATTTT CASSQTGLGNQPQHF
. . TRBJ1-4 TRBV23-1 TGCGCCAGCGTCGAACAGGGTCCGTTTTTT CASVEQGPFF
. . TRBJ1-1 TRBV9 TGTGCCAGCAGCCTCCTTACAGGCGGCCCTGAAGCTTTCTTT CASSLLTGGPEAFF
TRBD1 . TRBJ2-2 TRBV28 TGTGCCAGCAGTTCATGGTCGACAGGGTCGGTCACCGGGGAGCTGTTTTTT CASSSWSTGSVTGELFF
. . TRBJ2-2 TRBV10-3 TGTGCCATCTCCAGGGGACACACCGGGGAGCTGTTTTTT CAISRGHTGELFF
. . TRBJ1-4 TRBV29-1 TGCAGCGGAGCAACTAATGAAAAACTGTTTTTT CSGATNEKLFF
TRBD1 . TRBJ1-2 TRBV7-9 TGTGCCAGCAGCTTACCAACAGGGGGCGGAGAGGACTATGGCTACACCTTC CASSLPTGGGEDYGYTF
. . TRBJ1-1 TRBV6-5 TGTGCCAGCAGTTACGGTCGGTGGTCTGAAGCTTTCTTT CASSYGRWSEAFF
TRBD2 . TRBJ2-7 TRBV6-5 TGTGCCAGCAGTTACGGGAGGGTTTCGTTCGAGCAGTACTTC CASSYGRVSFEQYF
. many TRBJ2-1 TRBV30 TGTGCCTGGAGTTCCGTAGCGGCTGACAATGAGCAGTTCTTC CAWSSVAADNEQFF
TRBD1 . TRBJ1-6 TRBV27 TGTGCCAGCAGTCTCATGACAGGGGGCACCGCAGCCCTCCACTTT CASSLMTGGTAALHF
. few TRBJ2-7 TRBV4-1 TGCGCCAGCAGCCAGAACGGCTACGAGCAGTACTTC CASSQNGYEQYF
TRBD1 . TRBJ2-2 TRBV18 TGTGCCAGCTCACCTAGGGACAGTCAGCCCAACACCGGGGAGCTGTTTTTT CASSPRDSQPNTGELFF
TRBD2 few TRBJ2-1 TRBV5-1 TGCGCCAGCAGCTTGACACTACTAGCGGGAGATCATGAGCAGTTCTTC CASSLTLLAGDHEQFF
. . TRBJ2-2 TRBV21-1 TGTGCCGGGCCCCATTGTAACCGGGACAGGGGCACCGGGGAGCTGTTTTTT CAGPHCNRDRGTGELFF
. . TRBJ2-7 TRBV29-1 TGCAGCGTTGAAGGTAGTGCAGGGTTCGGCTACGAGCAGTACTTC CSVEGSAGFGYEQYF
. . TRBJ1-2 TRBV6-5 TGTGCCAGCAAATTAAACACAGCTTCTAACTATGGCTACACCTTC CASKLNTASNYGYTF
TRBD1 . TRBJ1-3 TRBV28 TGTGCCAGCAGTTTATGGGACAGGGGGCTTGACGCTGGAAACACCATATATTTT CASSLWDRGLDAGNTIYF
. . TRBJ2-3 TRBV5-1 TGCGCCAGCAGCTTGGATAGGGGTGGTATTACAGATACGCAGTATTTT CASSLDRGGITDTQYF
TRBD1 . TRBJ2-3 TRBV28 TGTGCCAGCAGTCGGGACAGTCGTTTACGGACAGATACGCAGTATTTT CASSRDSRLRTDTQYF
TRBD1 . TRBJ2-3 TRBV19 TGTGCCAGTAGTATGACGGGACAGCCGAGCACAGATACGCAGTATTTT CASSMTGQPSTDTQYF
. . TRBJ2-2 TRBV7-8 TGTGCCAGCAGCCCGATTTCCTGGGGAGAGGCCGGGGAGCTGTTTTTT CASSPISWGEAGELFF
TRBD2 . TRBJ2-7 TRBV7-8 TGTGCCAGCAGCCGTTCGGGAGGGACTTCCTACGAGCAGTACTTC CASSRSGGTSYEQYF
. once TRBJ2-3 TRBV28 TGTGCCAGCAGTTTGGCAGGGGCTAGCACAGATACGCAGTATTTT CASSLAGASTDTQYF
. . TRBJ1-1 TRBV2 TGTGCCAGCAGTGACAGGGATTTGGAAGCTTTCTTT CASSDRDLEAFF
. . TRBJ1-1 TRBV7-3 TGTGCCAGCAGCTTAATCCCCGGGATTGAAGCTTTCTTT CASSLIPGIEAFF
. . TRBJ1-2 TRBV18 TGTGCCAGCTCACTCCCTGGGAGCTATGGCTACACCTTC CASSLPGSYGYTF
. once TRBJ1-3 TRBV7-9 TGTGCCAGCAGCTCGCACGACTTCTCTGGAAACACCATATATTTT CASSSHDFSGNTIYF
TRBD1 once TRBJ1-1 TRBV6-5 TGTGCCAGCAGTTACTCTCGGCAGGGGGCAGCTGAAGCTTTCTTT CASSYSRQGAAEAFF
. . TRBJ1-4 TRBV10-2 TGCGCCAGCCGGTTCTCAACTAATGAAAAACTGTTTTTT CASRFSTNEKLFF
TRBD1 . TRBJ1-4 TRBV2 TGTGCCAGCACAGAAAACAGGGGAGTTGGTGAAAAACTGTTTTTT CASTENRGVGEKLFF
. . TRBJ2-1 TRBV27 TGTGCCAGCAGGCAACAGGTCATCTCCTACAATGAGCAGTTCTTC CASRQQVISYNEQFF
. . TRBJ1-4 TRBV5-8 TGTGCCTCCCAAGGCGGGGCTTGGGAAAAACTGTTTTTT CASQGGAWEKLFF
TRBD1 . TRBJ1-3 TRBV30 TGTGCCTGGGACAGGGATTCTGGAAACACCATATATTTT CAWDRDSGNTIYF
TRBD1 . TRBJ1-5 TRBV10-1 TGCGCCAGTAACGTCGGGACAGACAATCAGCCCCAGCATTTT CASNVGTDNQPQHF
. few TRBJ1-1 TRBV19 TGTGCCAGTAGTATCGACGACATAATGAACACTGAAGCTTTCTTT CASSIDDIMNTEAFF
. . TRBJ2-5 TRBV3-1/TRBV3-2 TGTGCCAGCGGGGGGGCCGACCAAGAGACCCAGTACTTC CASGGADQETQYF
. . TRBJ2-2 TRBV20-1 TGCAGTGCTAGTGGGGGCGAGTTAGCGGAAAACACCGGGGAGCTGTTTTTT CSASGGELAENTGELFF
. . TRBJ2-1 TRBV20-1 TGCAGTGCTAGTGGAACATACTATCCCAATGAGCAGTTCTTC CSASGTYYPNEQFF
. . TRBJ1-1 TRBV5-1 TGCGCCAGCTGGGGCGGCACTGAAGCTTTCTTT CASWGGTEAFF
. . TRBJ1-2 TRBV3-1/TRBV3-2 TGTGCCAGCAGCCAAGATCGATGGGGGGACTATGGCTACACCTTC CASSQDRWGDYGYTF
. . TRBJ1-1 TRBV7-9 TGTGCCAGCAGCGCACAGGGTATGAACACTGAAGCTTTCTTT CASSAQGMNTEAFF
TRBD2 . TRBJ2-1 TRBV5-5 TGTGCCGGAGGGCGGGAGGGGTACAATGAGCAGTTCTTC CAGGREGYNEQFF
. . TRBJ1-1 TRBV29-1 TGCAGCGTTGGTTCAGGGATGAACACTGGAGCTTTCTTT CSVGSGMNTGAFF
TRBD1 once TRBJ1-2 TRBV6-5 TGTGCCAGCAGGCGGGACAGGGATCCTCACTATGGCTACACCTTC CASRRDRDPHYGYTF
. . TRBJ1-6 TRBV28 TGTGCCAGCAGTACGCGGGGGGGCTCCTATAATTCACCCCTCCACTTT CASSTRGGSYNSPLHF
. . TRBJ1-6 TRBV6-2/TRBV6-3 TGTGCCAGCAGTTACGCGGGGTCGGCCCTCCACTTT CASSYAGSALHF